In its sample, the clone carrying this TCR beta chain was seen once. These data originate in a study of blood T cell repertoires in COVID-19. Study in general: In each case, the material was cDNA or gDNA derived from T cells, B-cell-depleted T cells, or PBMCs.

The CDR3 runs to 13 residues. The ends were cut back, 5 bases at V and 1 base at J, with 8 bases in the middle. Germline CDR1 and CDR2: SGHVS and FNYEAQ. Authors' analysis steps: Using reference gene primer amplification, nucleated cell counts were estimated. The assay was immunoSEQ multiplex PCR, and TCRdb's table has in-frame clones only and misses some. V and J calls plus clone size are reproduced from that table; the DNA served to infer D and trimming. This table has about 160,000 clones, 75% to 80% appearing once. The receptor's source is a woman of 80 years or more with acute or convalescent COVID-19. Sequenced sample: peripheral blood. The V call is TRBV7-6, the J call TRBJ1-1; the D gene is possibly TRBD1 (6 bases). In nucleotides, the CDR3 is TGTGCCAGCAGCATGGGACAGAACACTGAAGCTTTCTTT. It translates to CASSMGQNTEAFF.